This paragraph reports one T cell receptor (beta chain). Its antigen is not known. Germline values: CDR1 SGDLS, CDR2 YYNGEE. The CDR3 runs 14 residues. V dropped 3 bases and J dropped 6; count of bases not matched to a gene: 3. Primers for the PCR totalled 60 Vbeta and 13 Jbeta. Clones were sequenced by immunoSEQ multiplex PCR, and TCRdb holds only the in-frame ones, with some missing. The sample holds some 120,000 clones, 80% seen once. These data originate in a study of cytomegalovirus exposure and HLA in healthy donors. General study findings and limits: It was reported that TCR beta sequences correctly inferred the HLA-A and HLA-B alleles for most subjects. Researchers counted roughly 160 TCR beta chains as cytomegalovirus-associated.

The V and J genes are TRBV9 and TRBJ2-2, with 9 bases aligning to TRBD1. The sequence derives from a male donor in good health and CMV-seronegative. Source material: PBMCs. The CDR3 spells CASSETGGAGELFF. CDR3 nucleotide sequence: TGTGCCAGCAGCGAAACAGGGGGCGCCGGGGAGCTGTTTTTT.